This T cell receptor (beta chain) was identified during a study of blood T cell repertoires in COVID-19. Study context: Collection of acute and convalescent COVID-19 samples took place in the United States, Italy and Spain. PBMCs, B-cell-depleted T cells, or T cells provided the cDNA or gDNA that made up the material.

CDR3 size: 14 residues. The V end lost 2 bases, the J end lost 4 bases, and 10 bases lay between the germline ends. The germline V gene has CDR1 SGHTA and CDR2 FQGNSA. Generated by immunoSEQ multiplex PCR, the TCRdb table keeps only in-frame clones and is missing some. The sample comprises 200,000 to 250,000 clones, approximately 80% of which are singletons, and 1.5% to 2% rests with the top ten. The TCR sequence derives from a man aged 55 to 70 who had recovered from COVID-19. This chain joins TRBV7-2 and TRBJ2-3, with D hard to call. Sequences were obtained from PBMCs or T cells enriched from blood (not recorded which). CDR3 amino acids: CASSLSSFADTQYF. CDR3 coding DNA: TGTGCCAGCAGCTTATCCAGTTTCGCAGATACGCAGTATTTT.